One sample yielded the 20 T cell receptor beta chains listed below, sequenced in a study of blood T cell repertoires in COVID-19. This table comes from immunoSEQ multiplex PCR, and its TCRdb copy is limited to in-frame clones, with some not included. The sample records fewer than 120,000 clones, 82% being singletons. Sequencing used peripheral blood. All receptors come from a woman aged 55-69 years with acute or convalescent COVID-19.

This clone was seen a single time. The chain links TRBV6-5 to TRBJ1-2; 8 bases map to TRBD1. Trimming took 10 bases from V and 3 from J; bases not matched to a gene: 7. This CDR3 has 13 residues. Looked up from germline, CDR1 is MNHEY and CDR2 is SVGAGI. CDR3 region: CATAATGDYGYTF. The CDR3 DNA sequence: TGTGCCACAGCCGCGACAGGGGACTATGGCTACACCTTC.

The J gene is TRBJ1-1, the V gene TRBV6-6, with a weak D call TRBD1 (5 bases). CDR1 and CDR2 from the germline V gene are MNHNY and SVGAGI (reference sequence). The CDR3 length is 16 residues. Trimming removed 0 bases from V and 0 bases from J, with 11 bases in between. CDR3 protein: CASSYSSGSMNTEAFF. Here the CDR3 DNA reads TGTGCCAGCAGTTACTCGTCAGGGTCGATGAACACTGAAGCTTTCTTT.

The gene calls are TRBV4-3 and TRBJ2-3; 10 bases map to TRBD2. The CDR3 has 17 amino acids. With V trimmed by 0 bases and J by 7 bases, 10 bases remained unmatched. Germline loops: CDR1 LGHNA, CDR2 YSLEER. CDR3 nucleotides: TGCGCCAGCAGCCAAGACCTAGCGGGGGCCCCGGGGAATACGCAGTATTTT. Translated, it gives CASSQDLAGAPGNTQYF.

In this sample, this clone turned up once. CDR3 sequence reads: CAWRAQGEQYF. In nucleotides, the CDR3 is TGTGCCTGGAGGGCGCAGGGAGAGCAGTACTTC. V and J are TRBV30 and TRBJ2-7; possible D gene TRBD1, 5 bases. Germline V CDR1 and CDR2: GTSNPN, SVGIG (reference sequence). Trimming stripped 3 bases from V and 7 bases from J, with 10 bases between. CDR3 length: 11 amino acids.

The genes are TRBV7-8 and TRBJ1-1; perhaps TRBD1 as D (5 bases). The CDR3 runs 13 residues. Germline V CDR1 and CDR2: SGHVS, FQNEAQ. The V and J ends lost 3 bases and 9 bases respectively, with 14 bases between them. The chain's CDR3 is CASSFYRSSQAFF. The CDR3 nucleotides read TGTGCCAGCAGCTTCTACAGGTCGAGTCAAGCTTTCTTT.

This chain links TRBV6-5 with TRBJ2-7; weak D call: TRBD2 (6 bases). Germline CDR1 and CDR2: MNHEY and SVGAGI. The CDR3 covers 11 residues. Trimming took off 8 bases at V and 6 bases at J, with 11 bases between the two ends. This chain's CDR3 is CASSRRGEQYF. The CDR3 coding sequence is TGTGCCAGCTCCAGGCGGGGCGAGCAGTACTTC.

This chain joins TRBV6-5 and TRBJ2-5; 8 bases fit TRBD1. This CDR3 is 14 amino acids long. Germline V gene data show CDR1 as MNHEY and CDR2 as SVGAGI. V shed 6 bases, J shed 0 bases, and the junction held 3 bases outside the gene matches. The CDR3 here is CASRMDRDQETQYF. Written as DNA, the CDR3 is TGTGCCAGCAGAATGGACAGGGACCAAGAGACCCAGTACTTC.

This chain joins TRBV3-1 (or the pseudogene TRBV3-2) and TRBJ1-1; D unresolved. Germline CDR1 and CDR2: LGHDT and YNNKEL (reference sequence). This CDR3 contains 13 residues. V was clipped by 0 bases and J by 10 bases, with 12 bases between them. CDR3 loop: CASSQDPRLAAFF. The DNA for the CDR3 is TGTGCCAGCAGCCAAGATCCCCGGTTAGCAGCTTTCTTT.

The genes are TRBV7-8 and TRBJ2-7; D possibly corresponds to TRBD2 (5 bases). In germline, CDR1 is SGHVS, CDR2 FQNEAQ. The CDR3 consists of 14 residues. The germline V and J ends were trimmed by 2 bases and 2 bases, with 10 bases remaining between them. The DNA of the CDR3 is TGTGCCAGCAGCTTATCGCGGGTCACCTACGAGCAGTACTTC. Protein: CASSLSRVTYEQYF. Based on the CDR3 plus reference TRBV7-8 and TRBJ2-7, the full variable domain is GAGVSQSPRYKVAKRGQDVALRCDPISGHVSLFWYQQALGQGPEFLTYFQNEAQLDKSGLPSDRFFAERPEGSVSTLKIQRTQQEDSAVYLCASSLSRVTYEQYFGPGTRLTVT.

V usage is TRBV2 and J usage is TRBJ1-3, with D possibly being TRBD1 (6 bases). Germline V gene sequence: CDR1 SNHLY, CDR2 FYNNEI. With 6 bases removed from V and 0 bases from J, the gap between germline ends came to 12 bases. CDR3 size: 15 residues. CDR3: CASRWTTGSGNTIYF. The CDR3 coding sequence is TGTGCCAGCAGATGGACGACAGGCTCTGGAAACACCATATATTTT.

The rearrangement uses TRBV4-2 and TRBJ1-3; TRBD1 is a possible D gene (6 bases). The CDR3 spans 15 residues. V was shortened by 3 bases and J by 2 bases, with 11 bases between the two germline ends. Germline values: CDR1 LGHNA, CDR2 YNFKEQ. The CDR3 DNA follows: TGTGCCAGCAGCCACGAGCAGGGGACTGGAAACACCATATATTTT. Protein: CASSHEQGTGNTIYF.

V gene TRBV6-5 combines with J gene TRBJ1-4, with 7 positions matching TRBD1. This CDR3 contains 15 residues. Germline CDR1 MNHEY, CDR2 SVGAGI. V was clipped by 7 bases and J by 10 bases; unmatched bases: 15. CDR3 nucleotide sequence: TGTGCCAGCACCGAAACCCCAGGGGGAATGGCAAAACTGTTTTTT. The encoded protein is CASTETPGGMAKLFF.

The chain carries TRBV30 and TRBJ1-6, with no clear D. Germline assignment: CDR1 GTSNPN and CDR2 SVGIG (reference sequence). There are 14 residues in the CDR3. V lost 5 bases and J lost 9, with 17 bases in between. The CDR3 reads CAWSRRSLRSPLHF. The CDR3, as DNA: TGTGCCTGGTCTCGGCGGTCCCTCCGTTCACCCCTCCACTTT.

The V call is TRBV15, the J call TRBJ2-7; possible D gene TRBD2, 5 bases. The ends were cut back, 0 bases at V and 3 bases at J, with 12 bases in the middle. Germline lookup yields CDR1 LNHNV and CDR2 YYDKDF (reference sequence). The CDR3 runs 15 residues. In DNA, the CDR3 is TGTGCCACCAGCAGAGATGGCGGACTGAGCTACGAGCAGTACTTC. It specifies CATSRDGGLSYEQYF.

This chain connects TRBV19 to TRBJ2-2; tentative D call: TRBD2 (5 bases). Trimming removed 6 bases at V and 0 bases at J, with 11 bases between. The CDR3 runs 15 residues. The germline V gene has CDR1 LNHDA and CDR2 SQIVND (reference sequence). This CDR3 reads CASRREGANTGELFF. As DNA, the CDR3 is TGTGCCAGTAGGCGTGAGGGCGCGAACACCGGGGAGCTGTTTTTT.

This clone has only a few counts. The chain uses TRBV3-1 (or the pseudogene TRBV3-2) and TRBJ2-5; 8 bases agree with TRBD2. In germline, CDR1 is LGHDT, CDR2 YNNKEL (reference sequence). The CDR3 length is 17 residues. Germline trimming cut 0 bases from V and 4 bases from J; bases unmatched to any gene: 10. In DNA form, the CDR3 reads TGTGCCAGCAGCCAAGATCTTGGGACTAGGGGGGTAGAGACCCAGTACTTC. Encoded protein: CASSQDLGTRGVETQYF.

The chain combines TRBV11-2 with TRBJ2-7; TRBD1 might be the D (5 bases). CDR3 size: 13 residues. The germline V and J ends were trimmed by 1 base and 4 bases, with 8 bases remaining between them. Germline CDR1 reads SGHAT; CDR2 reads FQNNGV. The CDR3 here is CASSLVQGYEQYF. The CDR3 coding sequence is TGTGCCAGCAGCTTAGTGCAGGGTTACGAGCAGTACTTC.

The CDR3 is CASTPIAGPPSETQYF. The CDR3 DNA follows: TGTGCCAGCACGCCTATAGCGGGGCCCCCAAGCGAGACCCAGTACTTC. V and J are TRBV27 and TRBJ2-5, with 8 bases identical to TRBD2. The V gene end was trimmed by 7 bases and the J gene end by 5 bases; junction bases not matched to a gene: 15. The germline gives CDR1 MNHEY, CDR2 SMNVEV (reference sequence). This CDR3 has 16 amino acids.

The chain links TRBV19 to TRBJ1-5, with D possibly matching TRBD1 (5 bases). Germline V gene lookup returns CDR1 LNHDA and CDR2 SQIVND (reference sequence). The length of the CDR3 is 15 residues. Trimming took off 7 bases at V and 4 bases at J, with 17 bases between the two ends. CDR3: CASNWEGMRNQPQHF. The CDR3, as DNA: TGTGCCAGTAACTGGGAGGGGATGAGGAATCAGCCCCAGCATTTT. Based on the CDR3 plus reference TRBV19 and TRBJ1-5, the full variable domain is DGGITQSPKYLFRKEGQNVTLSCEQNLNHDAMYWYRQDPGQGLRLIYYSQIVNDFQKGDIAEGYSVSREKKESFPLTVTSAQKNPTAFYLCASNWEGMRNQPQHFGDGTRLSIL.

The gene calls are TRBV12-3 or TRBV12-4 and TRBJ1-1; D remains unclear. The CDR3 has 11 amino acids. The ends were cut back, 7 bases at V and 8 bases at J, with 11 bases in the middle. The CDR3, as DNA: TGTGCCAGCACAAGAAGCGTAGAAGCTTTCTTT. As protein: CASTRSVEAFF.